This T cell receptor beta chain was retrieved from a study of cytomegalovirus exposure and HLA in healthy donors. Primers included in the PCR were 60 Vbeta and 13 Jbeta primers. Repertoires were generated with immunoSEQ multiplex PCR, while TCRdb's copy carries only in-frame clones and drops some. The table includes 200,000 to 250,000 clones, around 89% detected once. This CDR3 has 18 amino acids. Specimen: PBMCs. The chain is built from TRBV21-1 and TRBJ1-1; whether TRBD1, the table's D call, matches the DNA was not checked. TRBV21-1 is described as a pseudogene. The clonotype comes from a woman under 30 in good health and CMV-seronegative. CDR3 region: CASSFSGTELPPNTEAFF. The CDR3 DNA follows: TGTGCCAGCAGCTTTTCCGGGACAGAGCTACCACCGAACACTGAAGCTTTCTTT.